This T cell receptor beta chain stems from a study of neurological immune-mediated disorders. This clonotype came up a few times. From germline, CDR1 is MDHEN and CDR2 SYDVKM. This CDR3 has 14 amino acids. V trimming: 6 bases; J trimming: 1 base; junction bases outside the gene matches: 4. TCRdb reprocessed the 5' RACE reads with MiXCR, giving one entry per CDR3 protein. This repertoire shows about 50,000 distinct CDR3 sequences, approximately 10% found once; its top ten account for less than 6%. This clonotype was obtained from a man aged 65 to 85 with HTLV-1-associated myelopathy (HAM/TSP). V gene TRBV28 combines with J gene TRBJ2-7; 9 nucleotides agree with TRBD1. The sample comprised PBMCs. CDR3 sequence: CASRSTGGSYEQYF. DNA for the CDR3: TGTGCCAGCAGGTCGACAGGGGGTTCCTACGAGCAGTACTTC. Full variable domain (missing parts from reference TRBV28 and TRBJ2-7): DVKVTQSSRYLVKRTGEKVFLECVQDMDHENMFWYRQDPGLGLRLIYFSYDVKMKEKGDIPEGYSVSREKKERFSLILESASTNQTSMYLCASRSTGGSYEQYFGPGTRLTVT.